Following are 20 T cell receptor beta chains from one sample sequenced in a study of shared clonotypes between healthy human individuals. It was CD45RO-negative cells, positively selected for CCR7, that made up naive CD8 cells, with terminally differentiated effector memory CD45RA+ cells excluded. Libraries were prepared by immunoSEQ multiplex PCR; TCRdb keeps only in-frame clonotypes and omits some of them. Here the sample spans under 850,000 clones, around 92% being singletons. Sequences were obtained from naive CD8+ T cells sorted from blood. The receptors originated from a man aged 25 to 45 in good health.

This clone came up a few times. The chain joins TRBV10-1 to TRBJ2-7; unclear D gene. The V and J ends lost 0 bases and 3 bases respectively, with 9 bases between them. The CDR3 is 14 amino acids. The V gene's germline CDR1 is WNHNN and CDR2 SYGVQD (reference sequence). The CDR3 is CASSESGLNYEQYF. In nucleotides, the CDR3 is TGCGCCAGCAGTGAGTCGGGTCTCAACTACGAGCAGTACTTC.

V gene TRBV4-1 combines with J gene TRBJ2-2, with 7 bases matching TRBD2. The junction had 11 bases not matched to a gene; V was cut back by 1 base and J by 3 bases. CDR1 and CDR2 (germline): MGHRA, YSYEKL. The CDR3 runs 18 residues. The CDR3 DNA follows: TGCGCCAGCAGCCAAGCCCCCGGGGGGAGATCCGACACCGGGGAGCTGTTTTTT. As protein: CASSQAPGGRSDTGELFF.

CDR3 DNA sequence: TGTGCCAGCGGGGCAGCAGATACGCAGTATTTT. Protein: CASGAADTQYF. V usage is TRBV6-6 and J usage is TRBJ2-3; possibly TRBD1 for D (5 bases). CDR3 length equals 11 residues. Germline-derived CDR1 and CDR2 are MNHNY and SVGAGI (reference sequence). The ends were cut back, 8 bases at V and 4 bases at J, with 7 bases in the middle.

V is TRBV27 and J is TRBJ2-2; 9 bases are a match to TRBD2. Germline V gene data show CDR1 as MNHEY and CDR2 as SMNVEV (reference sequence). Trimming at V came to 8 bases and at J to 5 bases, leaving 12 bases not matched to a gene. This CDR3 spans 16 amino acids. CDR3 in amino acids: CASSYLAGRGTGELFF. DNA of the CDR3: TGTGCCAGCTCTTATCTAGCGGGAAGAGGGACCGGGGAGCTGTTTTTT.

This chain links TRBV7-9 with TRBJ2-7; 10 positions match TRBD2. Per the germline V gene, CDR1 is SEHNR and CDR2 is FQNEAQ (reference sequence). The ends lost 5 bases at V and 3 bases at J; junction bases unmatched: 7. The CDR3 has 15 residues. CDR3 protein: CASSPELAGDYEQYF. Here the CDR3 DNA reads TGTGCCAGCAGCCCGGAGCTAGCGGGAGACTACGAGCAGTACTTC.

The CDR3 region is CASSLALGQLYNEQFF. For the CDR3, the DNA is TGTGCCAGCAGCTTAGCCTTGGGACAGCTCTACAATGAGCAGTTCTTC. The chain employs TRBV11-3 and TRBJ2-1, with 7 bases identical to TRBD1. Germline trimming cut 1 base from V and 3 bases from J; bases unmatched to any gene: 6. The CDR3 covers 16 residues. CDR1 and CDR2 from the germline V gene are SGHNT and YENEEA.

The chain joins TRBV9 to TRBJ2-5, with D tentatively TRBD1 (6 bases). Trimming pared 0 bases from V and 4 bases from J, leaving 13 bases between. The CDR3 length is 15 residues. Germline V gene sequence: CDR1 SGDLS, CDR2 YYNGEE. CDR3 nucleotide sequence: TGTGCCAGCAGCGTAGGGGCAGGGGTAGGAGAGACCCAGTACTTC. The encoded protein is CASSVGAGVGETQYF.

The gene calls are TRBV5-8 and TRBJ2-7, with a tentative D call TRBD1 (6 bases). Trimming took off 1 base at V and 3 bases at J, with 14 bases between the two ends. Germline-derived CDR1 and CDR2 are SGHTS and YDEGEE. The CDR3 runs 15 residues. The CDR3 nucleotides read TGTGCCAGCAGCTTGCTCACAGGGTTGATCTACGAGCAGTACTTC. It encodes CASSLLTGLIYEQYF.

This clone was observed a handful of times. The CDR3 coding sequence is TGTGCCTCCAGCGGTGCGGCTGGAAACACCATATATTTT. It is translated as CASSGAAGNTIYF. The chain employs TRBV10-3 and TRBJ1-3; D is undetermined. CDR1 and CDR2 (germline): ENHRY, SYGVKD. Trimming stripped 11 bases from V and 2 bases from J, with 13 bases between. The CDR3 sequence is 13 residues long.

The rearrangement links TRBV6-5 to TRBJ2-4; TRBD2 might be the D (5 bases). V was pared by 4 bases and J by 2 bases, with 15 bases between. In germline, CDR1 is MNHEY, CDR2 SVGAGI. The CDR3 has 16 residues. CDR3 sequence (DNA): TGTGCCAGCAGTTCAGGTCCGGAGCGGACCAAAAACATTCAGTACTTC. The encoded protein is CASSSGPERTKNIQYF.

The chain links TRBV14 to TRBJ2-7; the match to TRBD1 covers 7 bases. Germline values: CDR1 SGHDN, CDR2 FVKESK. V lost 4 bases to trimming and J lost 6 bases; unmatched junction nucleotides: 12. The CDR3 loop spans 15 amino acids. The CDR3 loop is CASSRTTVPGGEQYF. The CDR3 DNA reads as TGTGCCAGCAGCCGAACCACCGTCCCAGGGGGCGAGCAGTACTTC.

This chain uses TRBV7-9 with TRBJ1-5; no firm D call. Trimming took off 5 bases at V and 0 bases at J, with 17 bases between the two ends. The CDR3 covers 17 residues. Germline CDR1 reads SEHNR; CDR2 reads FQNEAQ (reference sequence). DNA of the CDR3: TGTGCCAGCAGCCAGGAACCTACAGCGTATAGCAATCAGCCCCAGCATTTT. It encodes CASSQEPTAYSNQPQHF. Based on the CDR3 plus reference TRBV7-9 and TRBJ1-5, the full variable domain is DTGVSQNPRHKITKRGQNVTFRCDPISEHNRLYWYRQTLGQGPEFLTYFQNEAQLEKSRLLSDRFSAERPKGSFSTLEIQRTEQGDSAMYLCASSQEPTAYSNQPQHFGDGTRLSIL.

This sequence joins TRBV29-1 and TRBJ2-5; 8 bases are a match to TRBD2. CDR1 SQVTM and CDR2 ANQGSEA come from the germline V gene. Unmatched junction bases numbered 5, after V lost 3 bases and J lost 5 bases. CDR3 length: 13 amino acids. The DNA of the CDR3 is TGCAGCGTTGACGGACTAGCTTTGGAGACCCAGTACTTC. It yields the protein CSVDGLALETQYF.

V usage is TRBV5-1 and J usage is TRBJ2-7; 13 bases map to TRBD2. The CDR3 is 15 residues long. Germline CDR1 reads SGHRS; CDR2 reads YFSETQ. After removal of 7 bases from V and 5 bases from J, the junction contained 9 bases not matched to a gene. The CDR3 is CASAWRLAGGNEQYF. Written as DNA, the CDR3 is TGCGCCAGCGCCTGGCGACTAGCGGGAGGCAACGAGCAGTACTTC.

Only one count was recorded for this clone. CDR3 nucleotide sequence: TGTGCCAGCAGGGGTATTTCGAGCAATCAGCCCCAGCATTTT. Translated, it gives CASRGISSNQPQHF. This chain links TRBV27 with TRBJ1-5; no clear D. CDR3 length equals 14 residues. V lost 6 bases to trimming and J lost 1 base, with 10 bases between them. CDR1 is MNHEY and CDR2 is SMNVEV in the germline V gene (reference sequence).

This rearrangement joins TRBV27 to TRBJ1-5, with D possibly TRBD1 on 6 matching bases. Between the trimmed V and J ends, which lost 2 bases and 3 bases, there was a span of 23 bases. In germline, CDR1 is MNHEY, CDR2 SMNVEV (reference sequence). This CDR3 spans 19 amino acids. CDR3 sequence reads: CASSLTPGQTPGNNQPQHF. CDR3 DNA sequence: TGTGCCAGCAGTTTAACTCCCGGACAGACACCAGGGAACAATCAGCCCCAGCATTTT.

This clone was observed a handful of times. The rearrangement links TRBV5-4 to TRBJ1-1; D is ambiguous. Germline lookup yields CDR1 SGHNT and CDR2 YYREEE (reference sequence). Trimming stripped 4 bases from V and 2 bases from J, with 9 bases between. This CDR3 region has 13 residues. The CDR3 loop is CASSHAVNTEAFF. The CDR3 nucleotides read TGTGCCAGCAGCCATGCGGTTAACACTGAAGCTTTCTTT.

The J gene is TRBJ2-1, the V gene TRBV7-2; 11 bases map to TRBD2. Germline-derived CDR1 and CDR2 are SGHTA and FQGNSA. With V trimmed by 2 bases and J by 7 bases, 7 bases remained unmatched. CDR3 length equals 16 residues. The CDR3, as DNA: TGTGCCAGCAGCTTAATTGGGACTAGCGGAACGAATGAGCAGTTCTTC. Its translation is CASSLIGTSGTNEQFF.

The chain combines TRBV16 with TRBJ1-1, with TRBD1 as a possible D gene (6 bases). The CDR3 is 17 residues long. CDR1 and CDR2 from the germline V gene are KGHSY and FQNENV. Between the trimmed V and J ends, which lost 5 bases and 6 bases, there was a span of 25 bases. This chain's CDR3 is CASSARGGQGLGSEAFF. CDR3 coding DNA: TGTGCCAGCAGCGCCAGGGGTGGTCAGGGTCTAGGCTCTGAAGCTTTCTTT. Based on the CDR3 plus reference TRBV16 and TRBJ1-1, the full variable domain is GEEVAQTPKHLVRGEGQKAKLYCAPIKGHSYVFWYQQVLKNEFKFLISFQNENVFDETGMPKERFSAKCLPNSPCSLEIQATKLEDSAVYFCASSARGGQGLGSEAFFGQGTRLTVV.

The rearrangement uses TRBV27 and TRBJ2-1; 7 positions agree with TRBD1. The ends lost 1 base at V and 1 base at J; junction bases unmatched: 10. The length of the CDR3 is 18 residues. Germline-derived CDR1 and CDR2 are MNHEY and SMNVEV (reference sequence). The CDR3 sequence is CASSLLHRDSGSYNEQFF. In DNA form, the CDR3 reads TGTGCCAGCAGTTTATTACATCGGGACAGTGGGTCCTACAATGAGCAGTTCTTC.